This T cell receptor (beta chain) was captured in a study of T cell responses to AZD1222 COVID-19 vaccine. Study-level findings and limits: Seropositive status at baseline applied to only a handful of AZD1222 recipients. Two AZD1222 doses significantly raised spike-specific TCR breadth and depth over controls.

The CDR3 loop spans 16 amino acids. Germline CDR1 reads GTSNPN; CDR2 reads SVGIG (reference sequence). V gave up 5 bases and J gave up 0 bases; unmatched junction bases: 10. This table comes from immunoSEQ multiplex PCR, and its TCRdb copy is limited to in-frame clones, with some not included. The table shows 100,000 to 150,000 clones, with 86% occurring only once. Regarding this clone: Its antigen remains unknown.

This chain links TRBV30 with TRBJ1-3, with 7 bases lining up with TRBD1. Specimen: peripheral blood, collected 28 days after the second AZD1222 dose. The TCR originated in an adult who received the AZD1222 COVID-19 vaccine. The CDR3 nucleotides are TGTGCCTGGGCGAGGGGGCTTGGACGCTCTGGAAACACCATATATTTT. Protein sequence: CAWARGLGRSGNTIYF.